This T cell receptor (beta chain) originates from a study of blood T cell repertoires in COVID-19. Study details: The United States, Italy and Spain provided the acute and convalescent COVID-19 samples.

The J segment lost 4 bases and the V segment lost 3 bases, leaving 17 bases of the junction unmatched. The CDR3 consists of 19 residues. Germline values: CDR1 KGHSH, CDR2 LQKENI. Some clones are missing from TCRdb's copy, which holds only in-frame ones; the method was immunoSEQ multiplex PCR. The profile shows some 14,000 clones, approximately 76% of them singletons. Only a few counts were recorded for this clone. This sequence originates from an elderly woman with acute or convalescent COVID-19. The V and J genes are TRBV18 and TRBJ1-2, with 10 bases aligning to TRBD1. The specimen was peripheral blood. The CDR3 nucleotides read TGTGCCAGCTCACCCACGGTCCGGGACAGGGGCCCGGGCGCCTATGGCTACACCTTC. Its translation is CASSPTVRDRGPGAYGYTF.